Each of the 20 T cell receptor beta chains below was sequenced from the same sample in a study of T-cell reconstitution after alpha-beta-depleted transplantation in children. Unique molecular identifiers were built into the TCRbeta library. TCRdb re-derived calls from the PCR reads in MiXCR, one entry per CDR3 protein. Of about 690,000 distinct CDR3 sequences listed, roughly 15% are singletons. Sequenced material: PBMCs from the stem cell graft donor, taken from the stem cell graft. These receptors came from a human donor who donated a stem cell graft to a child with acute myeloid leukemia.

This rearrangement joins TRBV7-9 to TRBJ2-2; D perhaps matches TRBD2 (5 bases). Germline CDR1 and CDR2: SEHNR and FQNEAQ (reference sequence). The CDR3 spans 12 residues. V lost 5 bases and J 7 bases, leaving 8 bases between the germline ends. The CDR3 region has the DNA TGTGCCAGCAGCGGGGAGAACGGGGAGCTGTTTTTT. Translation: CASSGENGELFF.

This clonotype was picked up many times. The V call is TRBV12-3 or TRBV12-4, the J call TRBJ2-5; D gene uncertain. With 3 bases removed from V and 3 bases from J, the gap between germline ends came to 14 bases. The CDR3 runs 15 residues. The CDR3 loop is CASSFTWGGEETQYF. The CDR3 bases are TGTGCCAGCAGTTTTACCTGGGGTGGGGAAGAGACCCAGTACTTC.

The chain links TRBV20-1 to TRBJ2-5; 10 nucleotides match TRBD2. The V gene end was trimmed by 6 bases and the J gene end by 4 bases; junction bases not matched to a gene: 17. CDR1 and CDR2 (germline): DFQATT, SNEGSKA (reference sequence). The CDR3 sequence is 17 residues long. Here the CDR3 reads CSATTRKSGGAAETQYF. The DNA for the CDR3 is TGCAGTGCCACGACTAGGAAAAGCGGGGGGGCCGCAGAGACCCAGTACTTC.

The chain uses TRBV30 and TRBJ2-7, with 12 bases identical to TRBD1. The V gene end was trimmed by 2 bases and the J gene end by 7 bases; junction bases not matched to a gene: 9. CDR3 size: 15 residues. Per the germline V gene, CDR1 is GTSNPN and CDR2 is SVGIG (reference sequence). As DNA, the CDR3 is TGTGCCTGGAGTCCGGGACAGGGGGCTTCGGGGGAGCAGTACTTC. Residues: CAWSPGQGASGEQYF.

This clonotype has ten or more counts. The J gene is TRBJ2-2, the V gene TRBV20-1, with TRBD2 matching over 8 bases. J lost 5 bases, V lost 5 bases, and 10 bases had no gene match. The CDR3 runs to 15 residues. Germline lookup yields CDR1 DFQATT and CDR2 SNEGSKA (reference sequence). The CDR3 reads CSASRGGLRTGELFF. CDR3 nucleotide sequence: TGCAGTGCTTCTCGGGGGGGCTTAAGGACCGGGGAGCTGTTTTTT.

This chain joins TRBV9 and TRBJ2-3, with 11 bases fitting TRBD2. The CDR3 loop spans 17 amino acids. Germline V gene sequence: CDR1 SGDLS, CDR2 YYNGEE. V was pared by 3 bases and J by 4 bases, with 10 bases of the junction left unmatched. CDR3 bases: TGTGCCAGCAGCGCAGCTGATAGCGGGGGGGCCTCAGATACGCAGTATTTT. Translated, it gives CASSAADSGGASDTQYF. Using reference TRBV9 and TRBJ2-3 for the parts outside the CDR3, the full variable domain is DSGVTQTPKHLITATGQRVTLRCSPRSGDLSVYWYQQSLDQGLQFLIQYYNGEERAKGNILERFSAQQFPDLHSELNLSSLELGDSALYFCASSAADSGGASDTQYFGPGTRLTVL.

This clonotype was recorded at least ten times. J is TRBJ1-6 and V is TRBV12-3 or TRBV12-4, with a tentative D call TRBD1 (6 bases). The V end lost 6 bases, the J end lost 9 bases, and 15 bases lay between the germline ends. There are 14 residues in the CDR3. The CDR3 DNA is TGTGCCAGCAGGCCAGGGGAATGGAGTTCACCCCTCCACTTT. Encoded protein: CASRPGEWSSPLHF.

This clonotype came up many times. The gene calls are TRBV7-2 and TRBJ2-3; D gene uncertain. CDR1 and CDR2 (germline): SGHTA, FQGNSA. This CDR3 is built from 16 residues. Trimming took 2 bases from V and 4 from J, leaving 16 bases between them. The CDR3 protein is CASSLKGGPSADTQYF. The CDR3 DNA reads as TGTGCCAGCAGCTTAAAGGGTGGACCTTCCGCAGATACGCAGTATTTT. The full variable domain, its missing parts supplied by reference TRBV7-2 and TRBJ2-3, is GAGVSQSPSNKVTEKGKDVELRCDPISGHTALYWYRQSLGQGLEFLIYFQGNSAPDKSGLPSDRFSAERTGGSVSTLTIQRTQQEDSAVYLCASSLKGGPSADTQYFGPGTRLTVL.

This clonotype was seen a few times. The chain employs TRBV12-3 or TRBV12-4 and TRBJ1-6, with 9 bases aligning to TRBD1. V was pared by 9 bases and J by 9 bases, with 6 bases of the junction left unmatched. The CDR3 sequence is 13 residues long. CDR3 residues: CASRTGEGSPLHF. The CDR3 DNA reads as TGTGCCAGTCGGACAGGGGAAGGTTCACCCCTCCACTTT.

This clonotype showed up just a few times. This chain joins TRBV5-5 and TRBJ2-3; 9 bases align to TRBD2. The germline CDR1 and CDR2 sequences are SGHKS and YYEKEE (reference sequence). CDR3 length: 17 residues. Trimming at V came to 4 bases and at J to 0 bases, leaving 9 bases not matched to a gene. The CDR3 region is CASSERGDPPSTDTQYF. Written as DNA, the CDR3 is TGTGCCAGCAGCGAGCGGGGGGACCCTCCTAGCACAGATACGCAGTATTTT.

The sample holds a few counts of this clonotype. The genes are TRBV7-6 and TRBJ2-2, with TRBD2 identical over 9 bases. Trimming at V came to 5 bases and at J to 0 bases, leaving 13 bases not matched to a gene. Germline-derived CDR1 and CDR2 are SGHVS and FNYEAQ. This CDR3 region has 19 residues. CDR3 sequence reads: CASSRTVQRGVANTGELFF. Here the CDR3 DNA reads TGTGCCAGCAGCCGTACTGTCCAGCGGGGGGTCGCGAACACCGGGGAGCTGTTTTTT.

On this clonotype itself: One end of the junction varies from germline; a read error may be responsible. V is TRBV20-1 and J is TRBJ1-2; D gene ambiguous. The CDR3 is 16 amino acids. The germline CDR1 and CDR2 sequences are DFQATT and SNEGSKA (reference sequence). CDR3 nucleotide sequence: TGCTGTGCTAGAGTGGGAAAGGCCACTATTTCTTATGGCTACACCTTC. Protein: CCARVGKATISYGYTF.

This clonotype was seen at least ten times. The rearrangement joins TRBV5-5 to TRBJ1-1; D remains ambiguous. CDR1 and CDR2 (germline): SGHKS, YYEKEE (reference sequence). The CDR3 length is 15 residues. Trimming took 0 bases from V and 1 from J, leaving 10 bases between them. The CDR3 DNA follows: TGTGCCAGCAGCTTGGCCCAGACCGCGAACACTGAAGCTTTCTTT. Residues: CASSLAQTANTEAFF.

This clonotype was seen ten or more times. The chain recombines TRBV20-1 with TRBJ2-3; 11 nucleotides match TRBD2. CDR3 length: 14 amino acids. The V gene's germline CDR1 is DFQATT and CDR2 SNEGSKA (reference sequence). J lost 2 bases, V lost 5 bases, and 3 bases had no gene match. CDR3 protein: CSALTSGDTDTQYF. The CDR3 DNA reads as TGCAGTGCTTTGACTAGCGGGGACACAGATACGCAGTATTTT.

Many counts were recorded for this clonotype. The chain recombines TRBV20-1 with TRBJ1-2; D is perhaps TRBD1 (5 bases). Germline V gene sequence: CDR1 DFQATT, CDR2 SNEGSKA (reference sequence). The CDR3 has 16 residues. The V end lost 2 bases, the J end lost 4 bases, and 20 bases lay between the germline ends. The CDR3 loop is CSARPGGGGVSYGYTF. CDR3 sequence (DNA): TGCAGTGCTAGACCCGGCGGGGGGGGAGTCAGCTATGGCTACACCTTC.

This clonotype was counted between two and nine times. The V and J genes are TRBV7-9 and TRBJ1-1; D perhaps matches TRBD1 (5 bases). Looked up from germline, CDR1 is SEHNR and CDR2 is FQNEAQ (reference sequence). V dropped 1 base and J dropped 0 bases, with 12 bases sitting between them. This CDR3 has 16 residues. The CDR3 coding sequence is TGTGCCAGCAGCTTAGGCTCGCGGGGGATGAACACTGAAGCTTTCTTT. The encoded protein is CASSLGSRGMNTEAFF.

The chain uses TRBV30 and TRBJ2-7; 7 bases line up with TRBD1. CDR1 and CDR2 from the germline V gene are GTSNPN and SVGIG (reference sequence). The ends lost 1 base at V and 2 bases at J; junction bases unmatched: 5. The CDR3 runs 14 residues. In DNA form, the CDR3 reads TGTGCCTGGAGTGAAAGGGGGCTTCCCTACGAGCAGTACTTC. This translates into CAWSERGLPYEQYF. Together with reference TRBV30 and TRBJ2-7, the CDR3 gives the full variable domain: SQTIHQWPATLVQPVGSPLSLECTVEGTSNPNLYWYRQAAGRGLQLLFYSVGIGQISSEVPQNLSASRPQDRQFILSSKKLLLSDSGFYLCAWSERGLPYEQYFGPGTRLTVT.

Ten or more counts support this clonotype. The chain combines TRBV15 with TRBJ2-1, with TRBD1 identical over 9 bases. The V segment lost 4 bases and the J segment 6 bases; nucleotides outside the gene matches: 7. CDR1 LNHNV and CDR2 YYDKDF come from the germline V gene (reference sequence). The CDR3 length is 15 residues. The CDR3 sequence: CATSNRDRDINEQFF. CDR3 nucleotides: TGTGCCACCAGCAACCGGGACAGGGATATCAATGAGCAGTTCTTC.

At least ten counts were recorded for this clonotype. The gene calls are TRBV7-2 and TRBJ2-1; tentatively, D is TRBD2 (5 bases). CDR1 and CDR2 (germline): SGHTA, FQGNSA. This CDR3 is built from 16 residues. Trimming left V 4 bases short and J 4 bases short, with 17 bases between. CDR3 nucleotide sequence: TGTGCCAGCAGCTCGTGGACTCGACTCGGATACAATGAGCAGTTCTTC. It yields the protein CASSSWTRLGYNEQFF.

This clonotype was seen only a few times. This rearrangement joins TRBV4-3 to TRBJ1-2; perhaps TRBD1 as D (5 bases). This CDR3 contains 18 residues. V was trimmed by 4 bases and J by 0 bases, leaving 21 bases between them. Per the germline V gene, CDR1 is LGHNA and CDR2 is YSLEER. CDR3 in amino acids: CASSLQVRGALANYGYTF. CDR3 nucleotides: TGCGCCAGCAGCCTCCAAGTCCGGGGCGCACTTGCTAACTATGGCTACACCTTC.